A few counts support the clone carrying this TCR beta chain. This specimen belongs to a study of CD8+ T cells in alopecia areata. cDNA serving as the sequencing template came from extracted, reverse transcribed RNA. Produced via immunoSEQ multiplex PCR; TCRdb's table is partial and in-frame only. This table holds 100,000 to 150,000 clones, approximately 60% found once. Germline V lookup: CDR1 SQVTM, CDR2 ANQGSEA. CDR3 length: 15 amino acids. Trimming took 6 bases from V and 8 from J; bases not matched to a gene: 14. Sequencing used CD4+ T cells sorted from blood. This clonotype was obtained from a human donor in good health. This chain joins TRBV29-1 and TRBJ1-4; TRBD1 agrees at 8 bases. In nucleotides, the CDR3 is TGCAGCGTCCAAAAACGGACAGGGCTAGGGGAAAAACTGTTTTTT. Its protein product is CSVQKRTGLGEKLFF.